The 27 T cell receptor beta chains below come from one sample, sequenced in a study of T cells in localized non-small cell lung cancer. TCRdb keeps only in-frame clones here, not all; method: immunoSEQ multiplex PCR. The sample contains around 94,000 clones, about 91% of which appear only once. This specimen consisted of peripheral blood, obtained before any cancer treatment. These receptors were collected from a man aged 40 to 69 with stage I squamous cell lung carcinoma.

The chain carries TRBV18 and TRBJ2-1; 7 bases map to TRBD1. The V gene's germline CDR1 is KGHSH and CDR2 LQKENI. Germline trimming cut 5 bases from V and 7 bases from J; bases unmatched to any gene: 20. This CDR3 region has 18 residues. The CDR3, as DNA: TGTGCCAGCTCAACCCCCCTCTCATCGGGACAGACCTTTAATGAGCAGTTCTTC. It translates to CASSTPLSSGQTFNEQFF.

V and J are TRBV5-1 and TRBJ1-2; D is unclear. The CDR3 covers 13 residues. From germline, CDR1 is SGHRS and CDR2 YFSETQ. Trimming shortened V by 0 bases and J by 8 bases, and 11 bases separated the two germline ends. The CDR3 here is CASSLAGNDGYTF. The CDR3 DNA is TGCGCCAGCAGCTTGGCGGGGAATGACGGCTACACCTTC.

The chain carries TRBV5-4 and TRBJ1-2; no firm D call. Trimming stripped 0 bases from V and 5 bases from J, with 8 bases between. The CDR3 covers 13 residues. Germline V CDR1 and CDR2: SGHNT, YYREEE (reference sequence). CDR3 sequence reads: CASSLEAEYGYTF. CDR3 sequence (DNA): TGTGCCAGCAGCTTGGAGGCGGAATATGGCTACACCTTC.

There are a few counts of this clone. The V and J genes are TRBV29-1 and TRBJ1-2; 7 bases map to TRBD1. The CDR3 totals 17 residues. V shed 4 bases and J 3 bases; nucleotides not matched to a gene: 17. CDR1 is SQVTM, CDR2 ANQGSEA, per germline. CDR3 protein: CSVATLHFRGRDYGYTF. The DNA for the CDR3 is TGCAGCGTTGCAACCTTACACTTTAGGGGGCGTGACTATGGCTACACCTTC.

The chain employs TRBV28 and TRBJ1-4; TRBD1 agrees at 9 bases. The CDR3 contains 14 residues. V was pared by 6 bases and J by 8 bases, with 7 bases of the junction left unmatched. Germline V gene lookup returns CDR1 MDHEN and CDR2 SYDVKM. CDR3 nucleotide sequence: TGTGCCAGCAGGGGGACAGGGATGCACGAAAAACTGTTTTTT. Protein: CASRGTGMHEKLFF. Variable domain in full (rest from reference TRBV28 and TRBJ1-4): DVKVTQSSRYLVKRTGEKVFLECVQDMDHENMFWYRQDPGLGLRLIYFSYDVKMKEKGDIPEGYSVSREKKERFSLILESASTNQTSMYLCASRGTGMHEKLFFGSGTQLSVL.

The chain joins TRBV27 to TRBJ2-3; D not certain. The ends were cut back, 2 bases at V and 2 bases at J, with 5 bases in the middle. Germline values: CDR1 MNHEY, CDR2 SMNVEV (reference sequence). This CDR3 spans 13 amino acids. The CDR3: CASSLILTDTQYF. The CDR3 region has the DNA TGTGCCAGCAGTTTAATTCTCACAGATACGCAGTATTTT.

The CDR3 here is CASSWTGTRGQPQHF. Here the CDR3 DNA reads TGTGCCAGCAGCTGGACAGGGACGCGGGGGCAGCCCCAGCATTTT. The rearrangement joins TRBV5-8 to TRBJ1-5; TRBD1 matches 8 bases. This CDR3 has 15 residues. V lost 3 bases to trimming and J lost 7 bases; unmatched junction nucleotides: 9. Germline loops: CDR1 SGHTS, CDR2 YDEGEE.

The rearrangement joins TRBV10-3 to TRBJ1-1, with a weak D call TRBD1 (5 bases). V dropped 0 bases and J dropped 3 bases, with 11 bases sitting between them. CDR3 length equals 15 residues. Germline V gene data show CDR1 as ENHRY and CDR2 as SYGVKD. The DNA of the CDR3 is TGTGCCATCAGTGAGTCTTCCGAGGGGTACACTGAAGCTTTCTTT. Protein sequence: CAISESSEGYTEAFF.

This sequence joins TRBV18 and TRBJ2-1; D is uncertain. The germline V and J ends were trimmed by 0 bases and 5 bases, with 8 bases remaining between them. Germline V gene data show CDR1 as KGHSH and CDR2 as LQKENI. This CDR3 region has 14 residues. The CDR3 protein is CASSPPELHNEQFF. Written as DNA, the CDR3 is TGTGCCAGCTCACCACCGGAGCTCCACAATGAGCAGTTCTTC.

The V gene is TRBV28, the J gene TRBJ1-4; 12 bases are shared with TRBD1. The length of the CDR3 is 15 residues. After removal of 5 bases from V and 8 bases from J, the junction contained 6 bases not matched to a gene. Germline CDR1 MDHEN, CDR2 SYDVKM. CDR3 DNA: TGTGCCAGCAGTCCGGGACAGGGGGCAGGAGAAAAACTGTTTTTT. Amino acid sequence: CASSPGQGAGEKLFF.

V and J are TRBV10-3 and TRBJ1-5, with D possibly being TRBD1 (5 bases). This CDR3 is built from 16 residues. Between the trimmed V and J ends, which lost 0 bases and 2 bases, there was a span of 11 bases. Germline lookup yields CDR1 ENHRY and CDR2 SYGVKD. The CDR3 DNA sequence: TGTGCCATCAGTGAGTCGAGAGGGGTAGGCAATCAGCCCCAGCATTTT. It translates to CAISESRGVGNQPQHF.

CDR3 sequence: CASSRDRESPLHF. The CDR3 DNA sequence: TGTGCCAGCAGCAGGGACAGGGAATCACCCCTCCACTTT. The chain uses TRBV11-2 and TRBJ1-6; TRBD1 aligns across 9 bases. With V trimmed by 5 bases and J by 10 bases, 3 bases remained unmatched. The CDR3 is 13 residues long. CDR1 and CDR2 (germline): SGHAT, FQNNGV.

The gene calls are TRBV5-6 and TRBJ2-7; D perhaps matches TRBD2 (5 bases). V gave up 1 base and J gave up 2 bases, with 7 bases separating them. In germline, CDR1 is SGHDT, CDR2 YYEEEE. The CDR3 runs to 13 residues. CDR3 protein: CASSLRDTYEQYF. DNA of the CDR3: TGTGCCAGCAGCTTGCGGGATACCTACGAGCAGTACTTC.

The CDR3 DNA follows: TGTGCCAGCAGTTTTACAGGGAACACTGAAGCTTTCTTT. This sequence encodes CASSFTGNTEAFF. The chain recombines TRBV27 with TRBJ1-1; possible D gene TRBD1, 5 bases. V was cut by 3 bases and J by 1 base, with 6 bases left in between. The CDR3 totals 13 residues. CDR1 is MNHEY and CDR2 is SMNVEV in the germline V gene (reference sequence).

This clone was detected once. The gene calls are TRBV5-1 and TRBJ1-1; 8 bases fit TRBD1. The V gene's germline CDR1 is SGHRS and CDR2 YFSETQ. J lost 2 bases, V lost 4 bases, and 4 bases had no gene match. The CDR3 totals 14 residues. CDR3 sequence (DNA): TGCGCCAGCAGCGCAGGGACAGGAAACACTGAAGCTTTCTTT. Its protein product is CASSAGTGNTEAFF. Based on the CDR3 plus reference TRBV5-1 and TRBJ1-1, the full variable domain is KAGVTQTPRYLIKTRGQQVTLSCSPISGHRSVSWYQQTPGQGLQFLFEYFSETQRNKGNFPGRFSGRQFSNSRSEMNVSTLELGDSALYLCASSAGTGNTEAFFGQGTRLTVV.

The genes are TRBV4-3 and TRBJ1-1, with TRBD1 as a possible D gene (5 bases). CDR1 LGHNA and CDR2 YSLEER come from the germline V gene. The CDR3 is made up of 17 amino acids. The germline V and J ends were trimmed by 0 bases and 4 bases, with 18 bases remaining between them. The DNA of the CDR3 is TGCGCCAGCAGCCAAGATCTTCTAGGTGACGGGGGCACTGAAGCTTTCTTT. It specifies CASSQDLLGDGGTEAFF.

The gene calls are TRBV7-9 and TRBJ2-7, with TRBD1 matching over 8 bases. This CDR3 is 13 amino acids long. V shed 2 bases and J 6 bases; nucleotides not matched to a gene: 3. Per germline, CDR1 SEHNR and CDR2 FQNEAQ (reference sequence). CDR3 nucleotide sequence: TGTGCCAGCAGCTTAAAAGACAGGGGCGAGCAGTACTTC. Its protein product is CASSLKDRGEQYF. The whole variable domain, filled in from reference TRBV7-9 and TRBJ2-7, reads DTGVSQNPRHKITKRGQNVTFRCDPISEHNRLYWYRQTLGQGPEFLTYFQNEAQLEKSRLLSDRFSAERPKGSFSTLEIQRTEQGDSAMYLCASSLKDRGEQYFGPGTRLTVT.

This clone was seen repeatedly, ten times or more. The chain uses TRBV10-1 and TRBJ1-1; a possible D gene is TRBD1 (5 bases). Germline V gene lookup returns CDR1 WNHNN and CDR2 SYGVQD (reference sequence). V gave up 8 bases and J gave up 2 bases, with 15 bases separating them. CDR3 size: 14 residues. The CDR3 protein is CASPLGTANTEAFF. As DNA, the CDR3 is TGCGCCAGCCCATTAGGGACTGCCAACACTGAAGCTTTCTTT.

This clone was detected once. This chain connects TRBV2 to TRBJ1-2, with TRBD1 identical over 8 bases. The trim removed 6 bases at V and 8 bases at J, leaving 14 bases unmatched. The CDR3 contains 15 residues. Germline V gives CDR1 SNHLY, CDR2 FYNNEI. CDR3 loop: CASRATGAQYRGYTF. Here the CDR3 DNA reads TGTGCCAGCAGGGCGACAGGGGCTCAGTATAGAGGCTACACCTTC.

As DNA, the CDR3 is TGTGCCAGCAGTCAACAGGGGGCAGGCACTGAAGCTTTCTTT. This codes for CASSQQGAGTEAFF. This rearrangement joins TRBV6-6 to TRBJ1-1; TRBD1 matches at 9 bases. Germline V gene lookup returns CDR1 MNHNY and CDR2 SVGAGI (reference sequence). Trimming at V came to 5 bases and at J to 4 bases, leaving 5 bases not matched to a gene. This CDR3 is built from 14 residues.

This clone was detected only once. The rearrangement joins TRBV7-2 to TRBJ2-5, with TRBD1 as a possible D gene (8 bases). Germline V lookup: CDR1 SGHTA, CDR2 FQGNSA. The CDR3 has 15 residues. The germline V and J ends were trimmed by 5 bases and 2 bases, with 15 bases remaining between them. CDR3 in DNA: TGTGCCAGCAGCCGTGGACAGGGAGGGCAAGAGACCCAGTACTTC. As protein: CASSRGQGGQETQYF. Complete variable domain (other parts from reference TRBV7-2 and TRBJ2-5): GAGVSQSPSNKVTEKGKDVELRCDPISGHTALYWYRQSLGQGLEFLIYFQGNSAPDKSGLPSDRFSAERTGGSVSTLTIQRTQQEDSAVYLCASSRGQGGQETQYFGPGTRLLVL.

The chain couples TRBV5-6 to TRBJ1-4; TRBD1 matches at 10 bases. V shed 3 bases, J shed 8 bases, and the junction held 4 bases outside the gene matches. This CDR3 region has 14 residues. Germline CDR1 SGHDT, CDR2 YYEEEE. CDR3 coding DNA: TGTGCCAGCAGCTCGACAGGGGGCCGGGAAAAACTGTTTTTT. Protein sequence: CASSSTGGREKLFF.

The chain uses TRBV5-5 and TRBJ1-2; D unresolved. Trimming removed 4 bases from V and 4 bases from J, with 14 bases in between. The CDR3 contains 14 residues. Germline loops: CDR1 SGHKS, CDR2 YYEKEE (reference sequence). The CDR3 sequence: CASSQGRTIYGYTF. CDR3 nucleotides: TGTGCCAGCAGCCAAGGACGGACGATCTATGGCTACACCTTC.

The chain carries TRBV7-2 and TRBJ2-7; D unresolved. Germline V gene data show CDR1 as SGHTA and CDR2 as FQGNSA. CDR3 length: 15 amino acids. Trimming removed 5 bases from V and 0 bases from J, with 14 bases in between. The CDR3 spells CASSPRSGPSYEQYF. In DNA form, the CDR3 reads TGTGCCAGCAGCCCAAGGAGTGGGCCCTCCTACGAGCAGTACTTC. The variable domain in full, with the rest retrieved from reference TRBV7-2 and TRBJ2-7, is GAGVSQSPSNKVTEKGKDVELRCDPISGHTALYWYRQSLGQGLEFLIYFQGNSAPDKSGLPSDRFSAERTGGSVSTLTIQRTQQEDSAVYLCASSPRSGPSYEQYFGPGTRLTVT.

This clone was detected once. The CDR3 DNA follows: TGCGCCAGCAGCTTGTTTCCAGGGGCGAACACTGAAGCTTTCTTT. It specifies CASSLFPGANTEAFF. The chain joins TRBV5-1 to TRBJ1-1; tentatively, D is TRBD1 (6 bases). CDR1 and CDR2 (germline): SGHRS, YFSETQ. The CDR3 consists of 15 residues. V was clipped by 1 base and J by 1 base, with 11 bases between them.

J is TRBJ1-3 and V is TRBV28; D unresolved. Germline CDR1 MDHEN, CDR2 SYDVKM. Trimming removed 3 bases at V and 2 bases at J, with 8 bases between. The CDR3 consists of 14 residues. This chain's CDR3 is CASSLETPGNTIYF. The CDR3 DNA is TGTGCCAGCAGTTTGGAGACACCTGGAAACACCATATATTTT.

This rearrangement joins TRBV5-6 to TRBJ1-1, with unresolved D. Germline loops: CDR1 SGHDT, CDR2 YYEEEE. The CDR3 is 15 residues long. V lost 1 base and J lost 0, with 10 bases in between. The CDR3 loop reads CASSLMQRMNTEAFF. The CDR3 DNA sequence: TGTGCCAGCAGCTTGATGCAGAGGATGAACACTGAAGCTTTCTTT.